This TCR delta chain emerged from a study of γδ T cells in repeated Plasmodium falciparum infection. Flow sorting of PBMC yielded separate Vgamma9/Vdelta2+ and Vdelta2-negative gammadelta T cell populations for bulk repertoire analysis. CDR3 size: 19 residues. J lost 0 bases, V lost 3 bases, and 8 bases had no gene match. The germline CDR1 and CDR2 sequences are GEAIGNYY and EKD. In regard to this clone: For this DNA, TCRdb reports the protein of a much larger clone, which diverges at residue 9, most likely from a read error; the protein presented here is translated directly from the DNA.

Each sorted gammadelta sample had TRG and TRD chains sequenced. TCRdb reran clone calling via CATT on the multiplex PCR reads. The table lists 85,000 to 100,000 delta-chain clones, over 0.75% of them singletons. The sample taken for sequencing was gamma-delta T cells from blood. This rearrangement joins TRDV2 to TRDJ3; the match to TRDD3 covers 9 bases. The J gene, not given by TCRdb, was assigned here from a germline match of the nucleotide sequence. This TCR was sampled from a pool of human donors (malaria-infected and uninfected, not separated). In DNA, the CDR3 is TGTGCCTGTGACCGTCTGGGGGATGCGGGCTCCTGGGACACCCGACAGATGTTTTTC. Translated, it gives CACDRLGDAGSWDTRQMFF.